The present entry profiles one TCR beta chain with its context. Its antigen is currently unknown. Blood got drawn at baseline, again on cycle 4 day 1, and then on cycle 7 day 1. This table comes from immunoSEQ multiplex PCR, and its TCRdb copy is limited to in-frame clones, with some not included. The table includes about 70,000 clones, around 90% detected once. The data originate from a study of OX40 agonist ivuxolimab in advanced cancers. Study overall: Patients received ivuxolimab, an intravenous treatment, every 2 weeks at 0.01 to 10 mg/kg. Dose-escalation patients were diagnosed with hepatocellular carcinoma, melanoma, renal cell cancer or head and neck cancer. Broader study findings: Expanded clones tended on average to be more numerous among CD8+ T cells than CD4+.

The V end lost 1 base, the J end lost 4 bases, and 8 bases lay between the germline ends. The V gene's germline CDR1 is LNHNV and CDR2 YYDKDF (reference sequence). The CDR3 has 14 amino acids. This specimen was CD4+ or CD8+ T cells sorted from blood, taken in a trial of the OX40 agonist ivuxolimab. This rearrangement joins TRBV15 to TRBJ1-5; TRBD1 is a possible D gene (5 bases). The source is an adult with an advanced solid tumor such as melanoma, head and neck, liver or kidney cancer. CDR3 sequence: CATSRGGENQPQHF. The CDR3 DNA reads as TGTGCCACCAGCAGAGGAGGGGAGAATCAGCCCCAGCATTTT.